This T cell receptor (beta chain) was observed in a study of beta chain features in type 1 diabetes. Study at large: Examination of sorted cells across all samples involved 98,000,000 or so cells.

This CDR3 is built from 14 residues. Per the germline V gene, CDR1 is SEHNR and CDR2 is FQNEAQ (reference sequence). The ends were cut back, 4 bases at V and 7 bases at J, with 16 bases in the middle. Every bit of the isolated RNA underwent reverse transcription, so sequencing read expressed TCRB transcripts. Sequencing used immunoSEQ multiplex PCR; TCRdb keeps in-frame clones, though not all of them. Altogether 300,000 to 450,000 clones are present, over 9.5% being singletons, with the ten largest covering more than 0.015%. Study-wide results and limits: Type 1 diabetes patients showed a moderate but significant shortening of TCRB CDR3s in all four CD4+ subsets. The naive, central memory and Treg TCRB repertoires looked more alike in patients than they did in healthy donors.

Of note for this clone: The antigen is undetermined.

The rearrangement uses TRBV7-9 and TRBJ1-2; a weak D match, TRBD1 (5 bases). This sequence originates from a man between 18 and 29 years old in good health. Sequencing input: naive CD4+ T cells from blood. CDR3 region: CASSSSRGSFGYTF. The DNA for the CDR3 is TGTGCCAGCAGCTCCTCGCGGGGGTCCTTTGGCTACACCTTC.